This TCR beta chain was identified in a study of T cell clones after liver transplantation. Trimming took 6 bases from V and 3 from J; bases not matched to a gene: 9. Looked up from germline, CDR1 is SGHRS and CDR2 is YFSETQ. The CDR3 extends over 14 amino acids. TCRdb's copy holds only in-frame clones and misses some; the assay was immunoSEQ multiplex PCR. This sample has roughly 120,000 clones, with 90% found just once. The J gene is TRBJ2-7, the V gene TRBV5-1, with 7 positions matching TRBD1. The sequenced sample was CD4+ T cells from blood, obtained 12 months after liver transplant. This receptor was identified in a human patient who received a liver transplant. Some T cells may trace back to the graft donor. DNA of the CDR3: TGCGCCAGCACTAAAGGGGGCTTGGGCTACGAGCAGTACTTC. It codes for CASTKGGLGYEQYF.